This T cell receptor (beta chain) came from a study of blood T cell repertoires in COVID-19. Study in general: PBMCs, B-cell-depleted T cells, or T cells were the source of the cDNA or gDNA that made up the material.

Germline V gene data show CDR1 as SGHKS and CDR2 as YYEKEE (reference sequence). CDR3 length: 17 amino acids. After removal of 0 bases from V and 1 base from J, the junction contained 7 bases not matched to a gene. Generated by immunoSEQ multiplex PCR, the TCRdb table keeps only in-frame clones and is missing some. The sample holds 300,000 to 450,000 clones, over 75% seen once. Clinical history as reported by participants underpinned cohort assignment. Recovery meant two consecutive negative NP/OP PCR tests, professional clearance, or resolved symptoms. This receptor was obtained from a man younger than 35 who had recovered from COVID-19. V gene TRBV5-5 combines with J gene TRBJ2-1; 7 nucleotides line up with TRBD2. Sequencing used PBMCs or T cells enriched from blood (not recorded which). The CDR3 loop reads CASSLARIGGSYNEQFF. The CDR3 DNA sequence: TGTGCCAGCAGCTTGGCCCGGATCGGGGGGTCCTACAATGAGCAGTTCTTC.